The T cell receptor beta chain under discussion was sequenced for a study of cytomegalovirus exposure and HLA in healthy donors. Across the whole study: Falling in the Caucasian-associated ancestry cluster were about four fifths of around 370 genotyped donors. Study-wide results and caveats: Roughly uniform sequencing depth across donors was assumed, possibly incorrectly.

A note on this clone: Antigen specificity is unknown.

The PCR employed 60 Vbeta primers together with 13 Jbeta primers. Only in-frame clones appear in the TCRdb table, and some are missing; sequencing was by immunoSEQ multiplex PCR. The table lists more than 100,000 clones, with roughly 1.6% in the top ten. The origin of this receptor is a woman in her forties in good health and CMV-seronegative. The sample comprised PBMCs.

CDR3 region: CASGLGGPLSTDTQYF. CDR3 nucleotide sequence: TGTGCTAGTGGTTTGGGAGGTCCCCTGAGCACAGATACGCAGTATTTT. The chain is built from TRBV12-5 and TRBJ2-3; no firm D call. Trimming stripped 1 base from V and 0 bases from J, with 11 bases between. CDR1 and CDR2 (germline): LGHNT, FRNRAP. This CDR3 spans 16 amino acids.